Listed here are 8 T cell receptor beta chains from one sample, sequenced in a study of response to subunit inactivated influenza vaccine. One entry per CDR3 protein, called by TCRdb with MiXCR from the RT-PCR reads. The sample carries 300,000 to 350,000 distinct CDR3 sequences, just over 20% recorded once. The sequenced sample was PBMCs from blood, obtained approximately 20 months after vaccination. The receptors were gathered from a man aged 45 to 70 who received an inactivated influenza vaccine.

The rearrangement uses TRBV24-1 and TRBJ2-2, with TRBD1 identical over 7 bases. This CDR3 is built from 16 residues. CDR1 KGHDR and CDR2 SFDVKD come from the germline V gene. V was clipped by 0 bases and J by 5 bases; unmatched bases: 5. The DNA of the CDR3 is TGTGCCACCAGTGATTTGCCAGGGGGTGTAACCGGGGAGCTGTTTTTT. Translating it yields CATSDLPGGVTGELFF.

This sequence joins TRBV28 and TRBJ2-5, with D perhaps matching TRBD1 (5 bases). The CDR3 runs 15 residues. The V gene lost 1 base and the J gene lost 5 bases, with 14 bases spanning the gap. The germline gives CDR1 MDHEN, CDR2 SYDVKM. The CDR3 nucleotides read TGTGCCAGCAGTTTATTAGGGGCTGCAATGGAGACCCAGTACTTC. Encoded protein: CASSLLGAAMETQYF. The full variable domain, completed using reference TRBV28 and TRBJ2-5, is DVKVTQSSRYLVKRTGEKVFLECVQDMDHENMFWYRQDPGLGLRLIYFSYDVKMKEKGDIPEGYSVSREKKERFSLILESASTNQTSMYLCASSLLGAAMETQYFGPGTRLLVL.

This clonotype was observed a handful of times. The V call is TRBV23-1, the J call TRBJ1-5; D is possibly TRBD1 (5 bases). TRBV23-1 is an ORF, and what it does is uncertain. Between the trimmed V and J ends, which lost 3 bases and 0 bases, there was a span of 12 bases. The CDR3 runs to 16 residues. The CDR3 here is CASSHLLGTSNQPQHF. CDR3 nucleotides: TGCGCCAGCAGTCACCTCTTGGGGACTAGCAATCAGCCCCAGCATTTT.

At least ten counts were recorded for this clonotype. This chain links TRBV5-1 with TRBJ1-1; TRBD1 might be the D (6 bases). V lost 4 bases and J lost 7, with 14 bases in between. CDR1 is SGHRS and CDR2 is YFSETQ in the germline V gene. The CDR3 consists of 13 residues. The DNA of the CDR3 is TGCGCCAGCAGCCCCCAGGGGATGATTGAAGCTTTCTTT. Encoded protein: CASSPQGMIEAFF. Supplemented by reference TRBV5-1 and TRBJ1-1, the full variable domain reads KAGVTQTPRYLIKTRGQQVTLSCSPISGHRSVSWYQQTPGQGLQFLFEYFSETQRNKGNFPGRFSGRQFSNSRSEMNVSTLELGDSALYLCASSPQGMIEAFFGQGTRLTVV.

The genes are TRBV28 and TRBJ1-5, with 8 nucleotides matching TRBD1. CDR1 MDHEN and CDR2 SYDVKM come from the germline V gene. There are 13 residues in the CDR3. The V gene end was trimmed by 4 bases and the J gene end by 9 bases; junction bases not matched to a gene: 5. CDR3 bases: TGTGCCAGCAGTTCAGGGGGCGGAACGCCCCAGCATTTT. Amino acid sequence: CASSSGGGTPQHF.

A few counts support this clonotype. This sequence joins TRBV6-1 and TRBJ1-5; D is unclear. V was cut by 8 bases and J by 9 bases, with 23 bases left in between. The CDR3 extends over 15 amino acids. CDR1 and CDR2 (germline): MNHNS, SASEGT. The CDR3 reads CASAEDGSLNRPQHF. CDR3 in DNA: TGTGCCAGCGCCGAAGATGGCAGCCTGAATAGGCCCCAGCATTTT.

CDR3 in amino acids: CASSLNPLGTDLAKNIQYF. The CDR3 DNA reads as TGTGCCAGCAGCTTAAATCCTCTGGGCACGGATTTAGCCAAAAACATTCAGTACTTC. The chain recombines TRBV11-2 with TRBJ2-4, with D hard to call. Germline loops: CDR1 SGHAT, CDR2 FQNNGV. Trimming removed 2 bases at V and 0 bases at J, with 20 bases between. The CDR3 runs to 19 residues.

This clonotype has just a few counts. The chain carries TRBV20-1 and TRBJ2-5; the match to TRBD2 covers 13 bases. The CDR3 has 15 residues. Trimming removed 4 bases from V and 2 bases from J; junction bases left unmatched: 4. Germline V gene lookup returns CDR1 DFQATT and CDR2 SNEGSKA (reference sequence). CDR3 bases: TGCAGTGCTACCGGGACTAGCGGGGCTCAAGAGACCCAGTACTTC. Translating gives CSATGTSGAQETQYF.